This T cell receptor (beta chain) was captured by sequencing in a study of blood T cells in healthy people across ages. The study, taken as a whole, reports: The long-lived group displayed more naive CD4+ cells, plus higher diversity, than the aged donors did. Since the PBMCs were unsorted, naive and antigen-experienced cells could not be conclusively compared. The study regarded diversity estimates from one million T cells as underestimates.

As for this clonotype: Antigen: not known.

Using a J-beta primer mix together with a sample-barcoded 5' primer, a second PCR was run for roughly 6 to 11 cycles. Each cDNA molecule was tagged by a template-switch adaptor that had 12 random nucleotides. TCRdb ran MiXCR on the 5' RACE reads and lists one entry per CDR3 protein. Of more than 800,000 distinct CDR3 sequences in the sample, 45% were seen once. The clonotype was recovered from a woman aged 60-75 years in good health. The material sequenced was blood.

For the CDR3, the DNA is TGCGCCAGCAGCGATCAGGACTACACAGATACGCAGTATTTT. Residues: CASSDQDYTDTQYF. The rearrangement uses TRBV4-3 and TRBJ2-3, with D tentatively TRBD2 (6 bases). The CDR3 runs to 14 residues. Germline V gives CDR1 LGHNA, CDR2 YSLEER. Trimming pared 5 bases from V and 2 bases from J, leaving 11 bases between.